This is a list of T cell receptor beta chains from one sample in a study of regulatory T cells in long-lasting Graves disease. Each CDR3 protein is one row after TCRdb ran MiXCR on the multiplex PCR reads. Of some 340,000 distinct CDR3 sequences listed, 20% to 25% are singletons. The material was peripheral blood mononuclear cells (PBMCs), obtained when the disease was refractory, from a patient treated with antithyroid drugs. These receptors were taken from a woman aged 35 to 49 with Graves disease. Both conserved end residues are part of each CDR3. A D gene is named only where the DNA matches it firmly. Only some rows state a clone size, as once, few, many or a class for expanded clones.

D,size,J,V,CDR3,DNA
TRBD1,few,TRBJ2-6,TRBV20-1,CSAPRQGLGRANVLTF,TGCAGTGCGCCGAGACAGGGCTTGGGTCGGGCCAACGTCCTGACTTTC
-,few,TRBJ2-1,TRBV19,CASSWGTFEQFF,TGTGCCAGTAGTTGGGGGACTTTCGAGCAGTTCTTC
TRBD2,many,TRBJ2-4,TRBV11-2,CASSPGRLAGGFAVIQYF,TGTGCCAGCAGCCCCGGCCGGCTAGCGGGGGGGTTTGCGGTCATTCAGTACTTC
TRBD1,-,TRBJ2-7,TRBV12-3/TRBV12-4,CASSLADRGPYEQYF,TGTGCCAGCAGTTTGGCGGACAGGGGGCCCTACGAGCAGTACTTC
-,-,TRBJ1-5,TRBV29-1,CSVGEAGGGNQPQHF,TGCAGCGTTGGCGAGGCTGGTGGGGGCAATCAGCCCCAGCATTTT
TRBD1,once,TRBJ1-1,TRBV28,CASVGQGGTEAFF,TGTGCCAGCGTCGGACAGGGAGGCACTGAAGCTTTCTTT
TRBD1,many,TRBJ2-4,TRBV28,CASTQAGTGGEKNIQYF,TGTGCCAGCACCCAAGCCGGGACAGGGGGCGAGAAAAACATTCAGTACTTC
-,many,TRBJ2-7,TRBV28,CASSLPGPTYEQYF,TGTGCCAGCAGTTTACCGGGACCTACCTACGAGCAGTACTTC
-,many,TRBJ1-1,TRBV12-3/TRBV12-4,CASSRTSVGEAFF,TGTGCCAGCAGCCGGACCAGCGTGGGTGAAGCTTTCTTT
TRBD1,many,TRBJ2-1,TRBV12-3/TRBV12-4,CASSGDSNDEQFF,TGTGCCAGCAGTGGGGACAGTAACGATGAGCAGTTCTTC
TRBD2,-,TRBJ2-7,TRBV30,CAWRNGGLGIYEQYF,TGTGCCTGGCGCAACGGGGGACTAGGGATCTACGAGCAGTACTTC
TRBD1,many,TRBJ1-1,TRBV6-1,CASSAPPGTGGLFTEAFF,TGTGCCAGCAGTGCACCCCCCGGGACAGGGGGCTTGTTCACTGAAGCTTTCTTT
-,once,TRBJ1-1,TRBV16,CASSRAHKAPREAFF,TGTGCCAGCAGCCGAGCCCACAAAGCACCTCGCGAAGCTTTCTTT
-,few,TRBJ2-3,TRBV6-9,CASSSRGTDTQYF,TGTGCCAGCAGTTCCAGAGGCACAGATACGCAGTATTTT
TRBD2,-,TRBJ2-2,TRBV9,CASSAGLAHEAATGELFF,TGTGCCAGCAGCGCGGGACTAGCGCACGAGGCAGCCACCGGGGAGCTGTTTTTT
TRBD2,once,TRBJ2-7,TRBV20-1,CSALTSGYSVSSYEQYF,TGCAGTGCTCTGACTAGCGGGTACTCTGTTAGCTCCTACGAGCAGTACTTC
-,few,TRBJ1-3,TRBV15,CATSNRAQSGGTIYF,TGTGCCACCAGCAATAGAGCCCAGTCTGGAGGCACCATATATTTT
-,-,TRBJ1-3,TRBV7-9,CASIEGAGNTIYF,TGTGCCAGCATCGAAGGGGCTGGAAACACCATATATTTT
-,many,TRBJ1-1,TRBV12-5,CASGTPTEAFF,TGTGCTAGTGGTACTCCCACTGAAGCTTTCTTT
-,many,TRBJ2-7,TRBV28,CASTGRRYYEQYF,TGTGCCAGCACTGGCCGACGGTACTACGAGCAGTACTTC
TRBD2,many,TRBJ2-4,TRBV11-2,CASSLAGRQSGRVNIQYF,TGTGCCAGCAGCTTAGCCGGTCGTCAGAGCGGGAGGGTGAACATTCAGTACTTC
-,few,TRBJ2-2,TRBV12-3/TRBV12-4,CASSFLWDLYTGELFF,TGTGCCAGCAGTTTTCTTTGGGACTTATACACCGGGGAGCTGTTTTTT
-,few,TRBJ1-1,TRBV4-1,CASSQDMRLNTEAFF,TGCGCCAGCAGCCAAGATATGCGTTTGAACACTGAAGCTTTCTTT
-,many,TRBJ1-1,TRBV19,CASSIRGKSMNTEAFF,TGTGCCAGTAGTATACGGGGCAAGTCCATGAACACTGAAGCTTTCTTT
-,few,TRBJ1-1,TRBV5-1,CASSSSYMRNTEAFF,TGCGCCAGCAGCTCGTCTTATATGAGGAACACTGAAGCTTTCTTT